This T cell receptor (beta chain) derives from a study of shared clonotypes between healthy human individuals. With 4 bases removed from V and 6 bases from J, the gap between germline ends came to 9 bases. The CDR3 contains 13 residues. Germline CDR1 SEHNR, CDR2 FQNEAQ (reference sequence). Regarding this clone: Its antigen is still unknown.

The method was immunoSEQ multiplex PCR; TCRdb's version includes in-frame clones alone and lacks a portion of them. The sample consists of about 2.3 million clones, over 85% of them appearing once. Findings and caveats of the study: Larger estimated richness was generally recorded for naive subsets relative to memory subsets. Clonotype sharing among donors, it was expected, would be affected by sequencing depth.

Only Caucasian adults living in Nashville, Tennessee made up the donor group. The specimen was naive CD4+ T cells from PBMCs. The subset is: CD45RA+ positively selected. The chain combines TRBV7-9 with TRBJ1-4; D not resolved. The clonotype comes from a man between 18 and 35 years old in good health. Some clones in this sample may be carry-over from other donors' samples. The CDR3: CASSWRADEKLFF. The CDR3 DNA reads TGTGCCAGCAGCTGGCGGGCCGATGAAAAACTGTTTTTT.